This TCR beta chain is from a study of T cells in narcolepsy. Study context: Healthy controls were enrolled alongside patients with narcolepsy type 1 or type 2.

Using immunoSEQ multiplex PCR, the repertoire was profiled, and TCRdb retains in-frame clones only, with some absent. Here the sample spans about 35,000 clones, around 84% being singletons. Looked up from germline, CDR1 is SGHNT and CDR2 is YYREEE (reference sequence). Trimming stripped 4 bases from V and 4 bases from J, with 13 bases between. The CDR3 covers 14 residues. The V call is TRBV5-4, the J call TRBJ2-3, with a possible D match to TRBD2 (5 bases). Sequencing used memory (CD45RA-) CD4+ T cells from blood. The origin of this receptor is a human donor in good health. The CDR3 DNA sequence: TGTGCCAGCAGCCCCCGGAGAGGGCCAGATACGCAGTATTTT. Translation gives CASSPRRGPDTQYF.